The entry that follows covers one TCR beta chain sequence. It has no known antigen specificity. Base qualities are not recorded, but no much larger clone differs from it by a single base. Taken from cysteine to phenylalanine, the CDR3 has 15 residues. Only the CDR3 DNA is retained, 45 bases long and in frame from the first base. Taken from the germline V gene, the CDR1 and CDR2 loops are SGHRS and YFSETQ. The germline V and J ends show losses of 1 base and 7 bases respectively, and no gene match explains 11 bases of the junction. The treatment or condition label on this specimen signifies: live attenuated yellow fever vaccine strain. A standard Ficoll-Paque protocol was used to isolate PBMCs from peripheral blood. Dynabeads CD4 and CD8 positive selection kits were used to isolate CD4 and CD8 T-cell fractions. TriZol was used to extract RNA from bulk PBMCs, from CD4 and CD8 fractions, and from dextramer-positive and dextramer-negative fractions.

TCR cDNA was synthesized by 5'RACE template switching, through which a universal primer site and unique molecular identifiers were introduced. Priming for cDNA synthesis came from both the TCR alpha and TCR beta constant segments. Two PCR steps were used to amplify libraries, with sample barcodes and sequencing adapters being added in the second step. Libraries were sequenced on Illumina HiSeq 2500 (2x100 bp) or NovaSeq (2x150 bp). The original methods were these. Reads were demultiplexed and collapsed into UMI consensus sequences with MIGEC, and V(D)J alignment was performed with MiXCR. Using edgeR on replicate PBMC samples, clonotypes were called vaccine-responding if FDR was below 0.01 and the log2 fold change was above 5 up to day 15. Each bulk clonotype was labeled CD4 or CD8 based on which sequenced repertoire, CD4 or CD8, contained the clonotype at higher abundance. In TCRdb, the public reads were trimmed at Q25 with fastp and aligned with MiXCR, with productive beta chains retained. Identical CDR3 protein sequences are pooled into one entry, listed with their most common genes and DNA. The V and J calls and clone size are TCRdb's, not the authors'. Counted in this sample were 250,000 to 300,000 distinct CDR3 sequences; about an eighth of them appeared once. Around 0.49% of the sample comes from the top ten.

The data belong to a study of T cells after yellow fever vaccination (dated by TCRdb to the late 2010s). About the full investigation: The SMART-Seq v4 Ultra Low Input RNA kit was used to prepare libraries from fractions with low cell numbers. Blood was drawn at multiple timepoints before and after primary and secondary immunization, with bulk PBMC replicates and cell subsets isolated. Two healthy male donors, one aged 18 to 29 and one aged 30 to 39 years, were included in the cohort. To follow T-cell clones before and after both primary and booster YFV17D yellow fever vaccination, bulk TCR alpha and beta repertoires underwent longitudinal sequencing.

Here is what the overall study found, with its caveats: The secondary T-cell response was weaker than the primary response but faster, peaking on day 5 instead of day 15. Most clones expanded after primary vaccination were re-detected after the booster (approximately 96% of CD4 and 80% to 90% of CD8), suggesting broad memory maintenance. Because abundant contaminating clonotypes from the bulk population could be contained in FACS-sorted repertoires, computational filtering was required. A small fraction of clonotypes showed up in both the CD4 and CD8 compartments, probably as a result of convergent recombination. Because the study included only a couple of donors, the extent to which the findings can be generalized is limited.

Recombination joined TRBV5-1 with TRBJ2-7; TRBD1 fits 7 bases in the junction. The receptor comes from a man younger than 40 who received the YFV17D yellow fever vaccine. The sample consisted of CD4+ T cells sorted from PBMCs, taken 45 days after the yellow fever booster vaccination. The nucleotide sequence reads as follows: TGCGCCAGCAGCTTGCCGCAGGACAGGATGTGGGAGCAGTACTTC. The encoded protein is CASSLPQDRMWEQYF.